The 29 T cell receptor beta chains given below trace back to one sample, sequenced in a study of identical twins (TCRdb year 2016). The method behind the library was 5' RACE. The reads were generated on an Illumina HiSeq 2000. TCRdb trimmed public reads at Q25 via fastp, called clones via MiXCR and kept in-frame beta chains. Rows with one shared CDR3 protein collapse into an entry with the most common genes and DNA. The table for this sample lists more than 1.5 million distinct CDR3 sequences; less than 35% of them were counted only once. The ten largest account for under 0.35% of the sample. The specimen was cord blood. These receptors came from a newborn girl in good health.

This clonotype was counted only a few times. CDR3 amino acids: CASSQLRTGVINEKLFF. In DNA form, the CDR3 reads TGCGCCAGCAGCCAACTCAGGACAGGGGTCATTAATGAAAAACTGTTTTTT. The V call is TRBV4-1, the J call TRBJ1-4; TRBD1 matches 9 bases. The CDR3 has 17 residues. CDR1 is MGHRA, CDR2 YSYEKL, per germline. V was clipped by 2 bases and J by 4 bases; unmatched bases: 8.

This clonotype was observed a handful of times. The gene calls are TRBV20-1 and TRBJ2-3; 8 nucleotides line up with TRBD2. The CDR3 covers 15 residues. V trimming: 4 bases; J trimming: 6 bases; junction bases outside the gene matches: 12. Germline CDR1 reads DFQATT; CDR2 reads SNEGSKA (reference sequence). The CDR3 protein is CSAKDSIRGRDTQYF. The DNA of the CDR3 is TGCAGTGCTAAAGATTCAATTCGCGGGAGGGATACGCAGTATTTT.

At least ten counts were recorded for this clonotype. The V gene is TRBV6-2 or TRBV6-3, the J gene TRBJ2-1, with D uncertain. This CDR3 has 12 residues. CDR1 MNHEY and CDR2 SVGEGT come from the germline V gene. V lost 2 bases and J 10 bases, leaving 9 bases between the germline ends. CDR3 residues: CASSYGSWEQFF. In DNA form, the CDR3 reads TGTGCCAGCAGTTACGGGTCGTGGGAGCAGTTCTTC.

The chain uses TRBV15 and TRBJ2-1, with D uncertain. The germline V gene encodes CDR1 LNHNV and CDR2 YYDKDF (reference sequence). Trimming cost V 3 bases and J 0 bases, with 15 bases left between them. This CDR3 has 17 amino acids. CDR3 coding DNA: TGTGCCACCAGCAGCAATGTCGCCGCAAGCTCCTACAATGAGCAGTTCTTC. Translated: CATSSNVAASSYNEQFF.

The CDR3 here is CSGELNTGELFF. CDR3 DNA: TGCAGTGGGGAGTTGAACACCGGGGAGCTGTTTTTT. J is TRBJ2-2 and V is TRBV20-1; TRBD2 is a possible D gene (5 bases). Trimming took off 7 bases at V and 1 base at J, with 7 bases between the two ends. Germline CDR1 is DFQATT and CDR2 is SNEGSKA (reference sequence). This CDR3 has 12 residues.

The V gene is TRBV7-2, the J gene TRBJ2-5; D is possibly TRBD2 (7 bases). The CDR3 runs to 19 residues. V dropped 1 base and J dropped 2 bases, with 23 bases sitting between them. CDR1 and CDR2 (germline): SGHTA, FQGNSA. The DNA of the CDR3 is TGTGCCAGCAGCTTAGTTGTGGGGGGGCTCAAAAGCCAACAAGAGACCCAGTACTTC. It encodes CASSLVVGGLKSQQETQYF.

The chain has TRBV3-1 and TRBJ2-1; D uncertain. Per the germline V gene, CDR1 is LGHDT and CDR2 is YNNKEL (reference sequence). CDR3 length: 18 amino acids. V was clipped by 1 base and J by 0 bases, with 16 bases between them. CDR3 residues: CASSQVLLARSSYNEQFF. In DNA, the CDR3 is TGTGCCAGCAGCCAAGTGTTGTTGGCCCGCAGCTCCTACAATGAGCAGTTCTTC.

This clonotype has only a few counts. The rearrangement links TRBV10-3 to TRBJ2-7, with D uncertain. The CDR3 extends over 14 amino acids. Germline CDR1 and CDR2: ENHRY and SYGVKD. V was trimmed by 5 bases and J by 2 bases, leaving 13 bases between them. As DNA, the CDR3 is TGTGCCATCAGTCAGACATCCCCTGCCTACGAGCAGTACTTC. It specifies CAISQTSPAYEQYF.

This clonotype was detected a few times. This rearrangement joins TRBV27 to TRBJ1-5; weak D call: TRBD1 (5 bases). V dropped 6 bases and J dropped 3 bases, with 12 bases sitting between them. The germline V gene encodes CDR1 MNHEY and CDR2 SMNVEV (reference sequence). CDR3 size: 14 residues. CDR3 coding DNA: TGTGCCAGCAGCTGGAACAGGTACAATCAGCCCCAGCATTTT. This encodes CASSWNRYNQPQHF.

The chain links TRBV5-1 to TRBJ2-3; D perhaps matches TRBD1 (5 bases). Trimming shortened V by 0 bases and J by 6 bases, and 23 bases separated the two germline ends. From germline, CDR1 is SGHRS and CDR2 YFSETQ. The CDR3 length is 18 residues. CDR3 loop: CASSLEPTGSPGFDTQYF. DNA of the CDR3: TGCGCCAGCAGCTTGGAACCTACAGGCTCCCCGGGTTTCGATACGCAGTATTTT.

This chain links TRBV3-1 with TRBJ2-1, with a possible D match to TRBD2 (5 bases). Per the germline V gene, CDR1 is LGHDT and CDR2 is YNNKEL (reference sequence). With 0 bases removed from V and 0 bases from J, the gap between germline ends came to 12 bases. The CDR3 is 17 residues long. The CDR3 nucleotides read TGTGCCAGCAGCCAAGATTCTAGTGGGAGCTCCTACAATGAGCAGTTCTTC. Its protein is CASSQDSSGSSYNEQFF.

This clonotype was observed a handful of times. V usage is TRBV21-1 and J usage is TRBJ1-4; TRBD1, the D gene given by the table, was not confirmed from the DNA. TRBV21-1 is marked as a pseudogene. The CDR3 sequence is 13 residues long. The CDR3 DNA reads TGTGCCAGCACCGGGACAACTAATGAAAAACTGTTTTTT. Protein product: CASTGTTNEKLFF.

This clonotype is a singleton in its sample. The chain is built from TRBV4-2 and TRBJ2-1; D is undetermined. This CDR3 spans 15 amino acids. In germline, CDR1 is LGHNA, CDR2 YNFKEQ. V was pared by 1 base and J by 5 bases, with 12 bases between. CDR3 loop: CASSQARPNNNEQFF. CDR3 bases: TGTGCCAGCAGCCAAGCGAGGCCCAATAACAATGAGCAGTTCTTC.

About this clonotype: An end of the junction does not agree with germline; a read error may underlie this. V is TRBV6-5 and J is TRBJ2-5; D is perhaps TRBD2 (6 bases). This CDR3 is built from 17 residues. Germline V gives CDR1 MNHEY, CDR2 SVGAGI. This CDR3 reads CARSYVRDSLYQETQYF. CDR3 sequence (DNA): TGTGCCCGCAGTTATGTCCGGGACTCCTTGTACCAAGAGACCCAGTACTTC.

The sample holds a few counts of this clonotype. The chain recombines TRBV5-1 with TRBJ2-3; TRBD2 is a possible D gene (6 bases). This CDR3 contains 14 residues. Germline CDR1 SGHRS, CDR2 YFSETQ. V lost 0 bases to trimming and J lost 5 bases, with 10 bases between them. Written as DNA, the CDR3 is TGCGCCAGCAGCTTGGGACTAGTAATAGATACGCAGTATTTT. This translates into CASSLGLVIDTQYF.

With respect to this clonotype: A read error may explain this, as a much larger clone is one base away. The chain employs TRBV11-2 and TRBJ2-1, with 7 bases fitting TRBD1. TRBJ2-7 explains the end of the DNA better; the J call may be wrong. CDR3 length: 14 amino acids. Germline CDR1 reads SGHAT; CDR2 reads FQNNGV. CDR3 coding DNA: TGTGCCAGCAGCTTAGAGGGACAGTACAATGAGCAGTACTTC. Translation gives CASSLEGQYNEQYF.

This clonotype was seen a few times. The chain joins TRBV7-9 to TRBJ1-4; no clear D. Germline V gene sequence: CDR1 SEHNR, CDR2 FQNEAQ (reference sequence). V lost 1 base, J lost 8 bases, and 14 bases lay in between. This CDR3 region has 15 residues. The CDR3 region has the DNA TGTGCCAGCAGCTTAGATGGGAGGGCTACGGAAAAACTGTTTTTT. It codes for CASSLDGRATEKLFF.

The genes are TRBV3-1 and TRBJ1-6; D remains ambiguous. Germline V CDR1 and CDR2: LGHDT, YNNKEL (reference sequence). The ends were cut back, 1 base at V and 9 bases at J, with 16 bases in the middle. The CDR3 spans 16 residues. The CDR3 reads CASSQGYGIEGSPLHF. The CDR3 DNA reads TGTGCCAGCAGCCAAGGATATGGTATTGAGGGTTCACCCCTCCACTTT.

DNA of the CDR3: TGCGCCAGCAGCCTACTAGCGGGAATTATCCATGAGCAGTACTTC. Translated, it gives CASSLLAGIIHEQYF. The chain employs TRBV5-1 and TRBJ2-5; 10 bases align to TRBD2. Unmatched junction bases numbered 14, after V lost 4 bases and J lost 11 bases. Per the germline V gene, CDR1 is SGHRS and CDR2 is YFSETQ. This CDR3 comprises 15 residues.

The chain links TRBV30 to TRBJ2-4; 7 bases are shared with TRBD2. Germline-derived CDR1 and CDR2 are GTSNPN and SVGIG (reference sequence). V shed 2 bases and J 3 bases; nucleotides not matched to a gene: 1. CDR3 length: 13 residues. The CDR3 DNA follows: TGTGCCTGGAGTCGGGGGGACAAAAACATTCAGTACTTC. Its protein is CAWSRGDKNIQYF. Looking up the rest from reference TRBV30 and TRBJ2-4 gives the full variable domain: SQTIHQWPATLVQPVGSPLSLECTVEGTSNPNLYWYRQAAGRGLQLLFYSVGIGQISSEVPQNLSASRPQDRQFILSSKKLLLSDSGFYLCAWSRGDKNIQYFGAGTRLSVL.

This clonotype was found a few times. The chain is built from TRBV28 and TRBJ2-3; D perhaps matches TRBD2 (6 bases). V was trimmed by 6 bases and J by 4 bases, leaving 14 bases between them. This CDR3 has 14 amino acids. The germline V gene has CDR1 MDHEN and CDR2 SYDVKM. CDR3 DNA: TGTGCCAGCAGAACGGGAGATGGCGCAGATACGCAGTATTTT. Its translation is CASRTGDGADTQYF.

V gene TRBV7-9 combines with J gene TRBJ1-6; D is unclear. CDR1 and CDR2 from the germline V gene are SEHNR and FQNEAQ (reference sequence). The CDR3 runs 14 residues. Trimming shortened V by 5 bases and J by 5 bases, and 10 bases separated the two germline ends. CDR3 sequence: CASSGRVHNSPLHF. In DNA form, the CDR3 reads TGTGCCAGCAGCGGACGGGTCCATAATTCACCCCTCCACTTT.

V and J are TRBV12-3 or TRBV12-4 and TRBJ2-2; no reliable D call. Deletions cut 4 bases from V and 8 bases from J, with 14 bases between. The CDR3 covers 14 residues. The CDR3 sequence is CASSSRPTVGELFF. CDR3 DNA sequence: TGTGCCAGCAGTTCACGACCAACGGTGGGGGAGCTGTTTTTT.

This clonotype was counted only a few times. The chain recombines TRBV2 with TRBJ2-1, with D unclear. Germline V lookup: CDR1 SNHLY, CDR2 FYNNEI. CDR3 length: 13 residues. The V end lost 8 bases, the J end lost 4 bases, and 12 bases lay between the germline ends. The CDR3 nucleotides read TGTGCCAGCGTTATGCCAGCATACAATGAGCAGTTCTTC. Its translation is CASVMPAYNEQFF.

This clonotype was seen a few times. This rearrangement joins TRBV27 to TRBJ2-2, with D unclear. This CDR3 has 13 amino acids. CDR1 and CDR2 from the germline V gene are MNHEY and SMNVEV (reference sequence). Trimming took 0 bases from V and 8 from J, leaving 7 bases between them. CDR3 loop: CASSLSRVGELFF. The CDR3 DNA sequence: TGTGCCAGCAGTTTATCAAGGGTGGGGGAGCTGTTTTTT.

The V gene is TRBV6-1, the J gene TRBJ1-5, with D perhaps TRBD1 (5 bases). Trimming shortened V by 5 bases and J by 2 bases, and 13 bases separated the two germline ends. The CDR3 consists of 15 residues. Germline V gene lookup returns CDR1 MNHNS and CDR2 SASEGT. The CDR3 DNA reads as TGTGCCAGCAGTCACCTGGGGGTTGGCAATCAGCCCCAGCATTTT. It is translated as CASSHLGVGNQPQHF.

This clonotype was observed once. The rearrangement links TRBV5-1 to TRBJ2-7; 11 bases map to TRBD2. V shed 4 bases and J 2 bases; nucleotides not matched to a gene: 8. The V gene's germline CDR1 is SGHRS and CDR2 YFSETQ. This CDR3 spans 16 amino acids. The CDR3 protein is CASSRGAGLAAYEQYF. The CDR3 nucleotides read TGCGCCAGCAGCCGGGGGGCGGGACTAGCGGCCTACGAGCAGTACTTC. Supplemented by reference TRBV5-1 and TRBJ2-7, the full variable domain reads KAGVTQTPRYLIKTRGQQVTLSCSPISGHRSVSWYQQTPGQGLQFLFEYFSETQRNKGNFPGRFSGRQFSNSRSEMNVSTLELGDSALYLCASSRGAGLAAYEQYFGPGTRLTVT.

This clonotype was counted between two and nine times. The chain combines TRBV6-6 with TRBJ2-1; the D is unclear. Germline CDR1 MNHNY, CDR2 SVGAGI (reference sequence). The CDR3 runs 14 residues. Trimming pared 2 bases from V and 10 bases from J, leaving 15 bases between. Here the CDR3 DNA reads TGTGCCAGCAGTTACGCTCGTGGCTCCTACGAGCAGTTCTTC. Translating gives CASSYARGSYEQFF.

The chain recombines TRBV18 with TRBJ2-3; D is ambiguous. From germline, CDR1 is KGHSH and CDR2 LQKENI. The CDR3 runs to 12 residues. V lost 2 bases to trimming and J lost 6 bases, with 6 bases between them. The DNA of the CDR3 is TGTGCCAGCTCACCAGGCTTCGATACGCAGTATTTT. Residues: CASSPGFDTQYF.